Many counts were recorded for the clone carrying this TCR beta chain. Its antigen is unknown. The method for making cDNA was 5'RACE, and it used 10-nucleotide random UMIs. TCRdb used MiXCR to reprocess the 5' RACE reads, holding one entry per CDR3 protein. The table shows roughly 100,000 distinct CDR3 sequences, with roughly a tenth occurring only once. This sample stems from a study of neurological immune-mediated disorders. General study results and limits: Because no CDR3 amino acid sequences were shared across subjects by expanded clones, private repertoires were suggested in all groups.

Time point in this sample: longitudinal time-point 3. Source material was 2 million unsorted PBMCs, stored at -80 °C in RNAlater. This CDR3 has 15 residues. V trimming: 1 base; J trimming: 7 bases; junction bases outside the gene matches: 7. Germline lookup yields CDR1 SGHRS and CDR2 YFSETQ. The material sequenced was PBMCs. The chain employs TRBV5-1 and TRBJ2-1, with 8 bases matching TRBD2. The TCR originated in a female donor with HTLV-1-associated myelopathy (HAM/TSP). CDR3 sequence: CASSLRAGVRNEQFF. In DNA, the CDR3 is TGCGCCAGCAGCTTGAGAGCGGGGGTTCGTAATGAGCAGTTCTTC.